This TCR beta chain was found in a study of shared clonotypes between healthy human individuals. Notes on the study in general: Richness estimates generally favored naive over memory subsets.

V lost 3 bases, J lost 1 base, and 11 bases lay in between. CDR1 LNHDA and CDR2 SQIVND come from the germline V gene (reference sequence). The CDR3 consists of 15 residues. Produced via immunoSEQ multiplex PCR; TCRdb's table is partial and in-frame only. The sample includes about 2.4 million clones, roughly nine tenths of them seen just once. Of note for this clone: The antigen is not known. The sample has other DNA sequences that encode this CDR3 too.

V gene TRBV19 combines with J gene TRBJ2-3; D tentatively reads TRBD1 or TRBD2 (6 bases each). Sequenced: naive CD4+ T cells sorted from blood. Subset defined: CD45RA+ positively selected. The clonotype comes from a man younger than 35 in good health. CDR3 nucleotides: TGTGCCAGTAGTATGGGGGGCCGAGGCACAGATACGCAGTATTTT. Its translation: CASSMGGRGTDTQYF.